This T cell receptor (beta chain) was sequenced for a study of Graves' ophthalmopathy and Graves' hyperthyroidism. Physicians reached a diagnosis by relying on clinical symptoms, serum thyroxine, TRAb, thyroid ultrasound and orbital computed tomography. As the starting material, more than 7.5 ml of fresh peripheral blood yielded the PBMCs. Germline-derived CDR1 and CDR2 are MNHEY and SMNVEV (reference sequence). The CDR3 is 12 residues long. V lost 6 bases and J 7 bases, leaving 13 bases between the germline ends. The table lists this clonotype with many counts. Its antigen is not known. General study points: Ophthalmopathy versus stable hyperthyroidism: 13-signature model gave around 86% sensitivity, approximately 80% specificity.

Amplification from RNA transcripts yielded the TCR beta CDR3 regions. First-round RT-PCR relied on HTBI primers, and a second-round multiplex PCR came next. TCRdb recomputed calls from the multiplex PCR reads with MiXCR, one row per CDR3 protein. This sample carries 300,000 to 400,000 distinct CDR3 sequences, about a sixth of them seen once, and the ten largest clones take approximately 2.4%. The sample comprised peripheral blood. The chain recombines TRBV27 with TRBJ2-7; unclear D gene. The receptor's source is an adult woman with stable Graves' hyperthyroidism. CDR3 sequence: CASRSPSGEQYF. The DNA of the CDR3 is TGTGCCAGCAGAAGCCCGAGTGGAGAGCAGTACTTC.